This TCR beta chain is drawn from a study of blood T cell repertoires in COVID-19. Overall study: Acute and convalescent COVID-19 specimens originated in the United States, Italy and Spain. T cells, B-cell-depleted T cells, or PBMCs supplied cDNA or gDNA.

Germline CDR1 is SGHTA and CDR2 is FQGTGA. CDR3 length: 13 amino acids. Trimming pared 4 bases from V and 5 bases from J, leaving 11 bases between. Original methodology: Amplified reference gene primers provided the basis for estimating nucleated cell counts. The data were produced by immunoSEQ multiplex PCR, yet TCRdb's version contains in-frame clones alone and is incomplete. Clone size and V and J calls were adopted from that table, with D and trimming inferred from the DNA. The sample includes roughly 100,000 clones, 84% seen only once; the top ten take around 4.3%. The TCR sequence derives from a human donor in a cohort sampled during active COVID-19. The material sequenced was peripheral blood. The V call is TRBV7-3, the J call TRBJ2-5, with D tentatively TRBD1 (6 bases). The CDR3 DNA reads as TGTGCCAGCAGCTCACAGGGTCTCGAGACCCAGTACTTC. This codes for CASSSQGLETQYF. The full variable domain, completed using reference TRBV7-3 and TRBJ2-5, is GAGVSQTPSNKVTEKGKYVELRCDPISGHTALYWYRQSLGQGPEFLIYFQGTGAADDSGLPNDRFFAVRPEGSVSTLKIQRTERGDSAVYLCASSSQGLETQYFGPGTRLLVL.